The 8 T cell receptor beta chains listed next were all sequenced from one sample in a study of T cells in localized non-small cell lung cancer. Measured with immunoSEQ multiplex PCR; TCRdb has only the in-frame clones, and not every one. The sample lists about 61,000 clones; roughly 89% were seen once. Material: peripheral blood, obtained before any cancer treatment. These receptors were collected from a man aged 40 to 70 with stage I squamous cell lung carcinoma.

The chain has TRBV7-2 and TRBJ2-1; 11 positions agree with TRBD2. Germline V lookup: CDR1 SGHTA, CDR2 FQGNSA. The junction had 6 bases not matched to a gene; V was cut back by 4 bases and J by 4 bases. The CDR3 loop spans 16 amino acids. CDR3 coding DNA: TGTGCCAGCAGCTCTAGGTTAGCGGGAGGGTACAATGAGCAGTTCTTC. It codes for CASSSRLAGGYNEQFF. Full variable domain (rest looked up from reference TRBV7-2 and TRBJ2-1): GAGVSQSPSNKVTEKGKDVELRCDPISGHTALYWYRQSLGQGLEFLIYFQGNSAPDKSGLPSDRFSAERTGGSVSTLTIQRTQQEDSAVYLCASSSRLAGGYNEQFFGPGTRLTVL.

The chain carries TRBV7-2 and TRBJ2-7; 7 positions match TRBD2. Trimming took 1 base from V and 6 from J; bases not matched to a gene: 9. CDR3 size: 15 residues. Per the germline V gene, CDR1 is SGHTA and CDR2 is FQGNSA. CDR3 in DNA: TGTGCCAGCAGCTTAGGCCCTTCGACTAGCTCCGAGCAGTACTTC. Translating it yields CASSLGPSTSSEQYF.

This chain uses TRBV5-4 with TRBJ2-7, with D hard to call. Per the germline V gene, CDR1 is SGHNT and CDR2 is YYREEE (reference sequence). The CDR3 spans 12 residues. The V end lost 2 bases, the J end lost 3 bases, and 6 bases lay between the germline ends. The CDR3 loop reads CASSFWGYEQYF. The CDR3 DNA reads TGTGCCAGCAGCTTCTGGGGCTACGAGCAGTACTTC.

The chain is built from TRBV27 and TRBJ1-3, with D tentatively TRBD1 (5 bases). There are 16 residues in the CDR3. The germline V and J ends were trimmed by 2 bases and 1 base, with 12 bases remaining between them. Germline V gene lookup returns CDR1 MNHEY and CDR2 SMNVEV (reference sequence). The DNA of the CDR3 is TGTGCCAGCAGTTTAAGTCCAGGGTGGTCTGGAAACACCATATATTTT. As protein: CASSLSPGWSGNTIYF.

The J gene is TRBJ1-1, the V gene TRBV30; D is undetermined. This CDR3 has 13 amino acids. V was shortened by 0 bases and J by 1 base, with 6 bases between the two germline ends. From germline, CDR1 is GTSNPN and CDR2 SVGIG (reference sequence). The CDR3 sequence: CAWSVGANTEAFF. CDR3 in DNA: TGTGCCTGGAGTGTAGGAGCGAACACTGAAGCTTTCTTT. Complete variable domain (other parts from reference TRBV30 and TRBJ1-1): SQTIHQWPATLVQPVGSPLSLECTVEGTSNPNLYWYRQAAGRGLQLLFYSVGIGQISSEVPQNLSASRPQDRQFILSSKKLLLSDSGFYLCAWSVGANTEAFFGQGTRLTVV.

This clone has more than one count but fewer than ten. This chain joins TRBV30 and TRBJ1-1; D remains unclear. The CDR3 length is 13 residues. Germline CDR1 is GTSNPN and CDR2 is SVGIG (reference sequence). V was clipped by 1 base and J by 3 bases, with 9 bases between them. CDR3 coding DNA: TGTGCCTGGAGTGGACAAATGGACACTGAAGCTTTCTTT. This codes for CAWSGQMDTEAFF.

The V call is TRBV15, the J call TRBJ2-7; D possibly uses TRBD1 or TRBD2 (5 bases each). In germline, CDR1 is LNHNV, CDR2 YYDKDF (reference sequence). The CDR3 consists of 14 residues. Trimming took 4 bases from V and 2 from J, leaving 12 bases between them. The CDR3 DNA follows: TGTGCCACCAGCAAAGGACTGGACACCTACGAGCAGTACTTC. Its protein product is CATSKGLDTYEQYF.

The chain has TRBV6-4 and TRBJ2-7; TRBD2 matches at 11 bases. Germline loops: CDR1 MRHNA, CDR2 SNTAGT. Unmatched junction bases numbered 7, after V lost 2 bases and J lost 4 bases. This CDR3 comprises 16 residues. CDR3 nucleotide sequence: TGTGCCAGCAGTGACCCGCGGACTAGCGGGCCGTACGAGCAGTACTTC. Translated, it gives CASSDPRTSGPYEQYF.